This paragraph reports one TCR beta chain. Antigen: not known. The source of the sample is a study of response to subunit inactivated influenza vaccine. MiXCR, applied by TCRdb to the RT-PCR reads, yields one record per CDR3 protein. The sample has roughly 650,000 distinct CDR3 sequences; 15% to 17% are singletons. Trimming cost V 6 bases and J 1 base, with 10 bases left between them. This CDR3 is built from 14 residues. Germline assignment: CDR1 MNHNS and CDR2 SASEGT. General study points: Researchers suggested that each seasonal influenza vaccination recruits few new T cells.

This sample comprised PBMCs from blood, obtained 11 to 12 days after vaccination. The source is a man in his fifties or sixties who received an inactivated influenza vaccine. The chain links TRBV6-1 to TRBJ2-1; D perhaps matches TRBD2 (6 bases). The CDR3 loop reads CASRPTRSYNEQFF. The CDR3 nucleotides are TGTGCCAGCAGACCGACTAGGTCCTACAATGAGCAGTTCTTC.